Below are 2 T cell receptor beta chains sequenced from a single sample in a study of T cell responses to AZD1222 COVID-19 vaccine. Repertoires were generated with immunoSEQ multiplex PCR, while TCRdb's copy carries only in-frame clones and drops some. The sample has about 110,000 clones; around 90% are singletons. The input for sequencing was peripheral blood, taken 28 days after the second AZD1222 dose. The source of these receptors is an adult who received the AZD1222 COVID-19 vaccine.

The chain carries TRBV15 and TRBJ1-6, with unresolved D. Trimming left V 0 bases short and J 7 bases short, with 7 bases between. The CDR3 consists of 14 residues. Germline CDR1 is LNHNV and CDR2 is YYDKDF (reference sequence). The CDR3 region is CATSRDWQNSPLHF. CDR3 coding DNA: TGTGCCACCAGCAGAGACTGGCAAAATTCACCCCTCCACTTT.

CDR3 in amino acids: CASSYYRGQTEAFF. The CDR3 DNA follows: TGTGCCAGCAGCTACTACAGGGGGCAGACTGAAGCTTTCTTT. This chain uses TRBV5-4 with TRBJ1-1, with 9 bases matching TRBD1. The CDR3 totals 14 residues. The germline V gene encodes CDR1 SGHNT and CDR2 YYREEE (reference sequence). V lost 3 bases, J lost 5 bases, and 5 bases stayed unmatched.